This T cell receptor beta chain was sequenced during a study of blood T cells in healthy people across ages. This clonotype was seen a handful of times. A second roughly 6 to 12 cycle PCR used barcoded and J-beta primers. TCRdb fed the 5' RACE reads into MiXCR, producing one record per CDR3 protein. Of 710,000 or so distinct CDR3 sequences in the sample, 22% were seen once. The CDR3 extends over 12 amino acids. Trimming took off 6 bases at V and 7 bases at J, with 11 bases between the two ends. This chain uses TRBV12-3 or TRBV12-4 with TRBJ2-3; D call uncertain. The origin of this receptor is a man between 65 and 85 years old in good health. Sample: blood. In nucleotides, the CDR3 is TGTGCCAGCAGCTCCGACCCTAATACGCAGTATTTT. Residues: CASSSDPNTQYF.